A single sample is the source of the 24 T cell receptor beta chains below, sequenced in a study of T cell responses to AZD1222 COVID-19 vaccine. The data were produced by immunoSEQ multiplex PCR, yet TCRdb's version contains in-frame clones alone and is incomplete. The table records 150,000 to 200,000 clones, about 91% of them present only once. Sequencing was performed on peripheral blood, taken on day 0 of AZD1222 vaccination. Receptor source: an adult in good health.

The chain couples TRBV27 to TRBJ2-7; 11 bases are shared with TRBD2. The J segment lost 0 bases and the V segment lost 2 bases, leaving 9 bases of the junction unmatched. This CDR3 region has 18 residues. Germline V gives CDR1 MNHEY, CDR2 SMNVEV (reference sequence). The CDR3 spells CASSLKRLAGGSSYEQYF. The CDR3 bases are TGTGCCAGCAGTTTAAAGAGGCTAGCGGGGGGCAGCTCCTACGAGCAGTACTTC.

V is TRBV7-8 and J is TRBJ1-4; D gene ambiguous. This CDR3 is 11 amino acids long. Trimming cost V 5 bases and J 5 bases, with 3 bases left between them. Per germline, CDR1 SGHVS and CDR2 FQNEAQ. In DNA form, the CDR3 reads TGTGCCAGCAGCGTAAATGAAAAACTGTTTTTT. Translation: CASSVNEKLFF.

The chain joins TRBV11-2 to TRBJ1-1; maybe TRBD1 (6 bases). This CDR3 has 15 residues. V lost 3 bases and J 2 bases, leaving 13 bases between the germline ends. CDR1 SGHAT and CDR2 FQNNGV come from the germline V gene. For the CDR3, the DNA is TGTGCCAGCAGCTTGAGCGGACAGATAAACACTGAAGCTTTCTTT. It translates to CASSLSGQINTEAFF. Looking up the rest from reference TRBV11-2 and TRBJ1-1 gives the full variable domain: EAGVAQSPRYKIIEKRQSVAFWCNPISGHATLYWYQQILGQGPKLLIQFQNNGVVDDSQLPKDRFSAERLKGVDSTLKIQPAKLEDSAVYLCASSLSGQINTEAFFGQGTRLTVV.

V and J are TRBV6-5 and TRBJ2-7, with D perhaps matching TRBD2 (6 bases). Per the germline V gene, CDR1 is MNHEY and CDR2 is SVGAGI. Trimming shortened V by 3 bases and J by 2 bases, and 11 bases separated the two germline ends. The CDR3 loop spans 14 amino acids. The CDR3 protein is CASSYRGTAYEQYF. The DNA of the CDR3 is TGTGCCAGCAGTTATCGCGGGACCGCCTACGAGCAGTACTTC.

CDR3 sequence reads: CASSGRDRSTNEKLFF. CDR3 nucleotide sequence: TGTGCCAGTAGTGGGAGGGACAGATCAACTAATGAAAAACTGTTTTTT. J is TRBJ1-4 and V is TRBV19, with 7 bases lining up with TRBD1. Germline CDR1 and CDR2: LNHDA and SQIVND (reference sequence). V was clipped by 5 bases and J by 0 bases; unmatched bases: 6. This CDR3 is 16 amino acids long.

The genes are TRBV19 and TRBJ1-2; D is perhaps TRBD1 (5 bases). From germline, CDR1 is LNHDA and CDR2 SQIVND (reference sequence). Trimming removed 5 bases at V and 4 bases at J, with 23 bases between. The CDR3 loop spans 17 amino acids. CDR3 loop: CASSPPSMSSRGYGYTF. The DNA for the CDR3 is TGTGCCAGTAGTCCGCCGAGTATGAGTTCAAGGGGCTATGGCTACACCTTC.

The genes are TRBV5-6 and TRBJ1-1; maybe TRBD1 (5 bases). The CDR3 loop spans 15 amino acids. Germline V CDR1 and CDR2: SGHDT, YYEEEE. Trimming stripped 4 bases from V and 7 bases from J, with 20 bases between. CDR3: CASSPTGGTNFEAFF. In DNA, the CDR3 is TGTGCCAGCAGCCCCACGGGAGGGACCAACTTTGAAGCTTTCTTT.

The chain links TRBV25-1 to TRBJ1-2; D is ambiguous. Germline loops: CDR1 MGHDK, CDR2 SYGVNS. V dropped 8 bases and J dropped 3 bases, with 7 bases sitting between them. There are 11 residues in the CDR3. CDR3 DNA: TGTGCCAGCCACGCCCACTATGGCTACACCTTC. Protein sequence: CASHAHYGYTF.

The chain joins TRBV28 to TRBJ1-2; D is ambiguous. This CDR3 has 13 residues. Germline CDR1 reads MDHEN; CDR2 reads SYDVKM. The V end lost 6 bases, the J end lost 2 bases, and 10 bases lay between the germline ends. CDR3 amino acids: CASRVHTNYGYTF. For the CDR3, the DNA is TGTGCCAGCAGGGTGCACACAAACTATGGCTACACCTTC.

This chain connects TRBV5-4 to TRBJ2-5, with TRBD1 as a possible D gene (6 bases). V was pared by 4 bases and J by 1 base, with 11 bases between. Germline V gene lookup returns CDR1 SGHNT and CDR2 YYREEE (reference sequence). The CDR3 loop spans 14 amino acids. The CDR3 reads CASSTRTVQETQYF. CDR3 coding DNA: TGTGCCAGCAGCACTAGGACAGTCCAAGAGACCCAGTACTTC. The complete variable domain, with remaining parts taken from reference TRBV5-4 and TRBJ2-5, reads ETGVTQSPTHLIKTRGQQVTLRCSSQSGHNTVSWYQQALGQGPQFIFQYYREEENGRGNFPPRFSGLQFPNYSSELNVNALELDDSALYLCASSTRTVQETQYFGPGTRLLVL.

J is TRBJ1-2 and V is TRBV19; TRBD1 agrees at 8 bases. Germline CDR1 and CDR2: LNHDA and SQIVND (reference sequence). The V segment lost 3 bases and the J segment 2 bases; nucleotides outside the gene matches: 5. The CDR3 consists of 15 residues. In DNA form, the CDR3 reads TGTGCCAGTAGTATTGTGAGACAGGGGAACTATGGCTACACCTTC. It yields the protein CASSIVRQGNYGYTF.

The chain employs TRBV27 and TRBJ1-6, with 9 positions matching TRBD1. Germline lookup yields CDR1 MNHEY and CDR2 SMNVEV (reference sequence). Trimming removed 5 bases from V and 9 bases from J; junction bases left unmatched: 11. The CDR3 sequence is 16 residues long. The CDR3: CASSLRPGQGFSPLHF. The CDR3 DNA reads as TGTGCCAGCAGTCTAAGACCGGGACAGGGTTTTTCACCCCTCCACTTT.

V gene TRBV6-5 combines with J gene TRBJ2-7, with 10 nucleotides matching TRBD1. The CDR3 is made up of 15 amino acids. After removal of 5 bases from V and 2 bases from J, the junction contained 6 bases not matched to a gene. CDR1 MNHEY and CDR2 SVGAGI come from the germline V gene. The CDR3 DNA reads TGTGCCAGCAGTCACCGAGGACAGGGGGCCTACGAGCAGTACTTC. Protein sequence: CASSHRGQGAYEQYF.

V usage is TRBV5-1 and J usage is TRBJ2-3, with 10 bases fitting TRBD2. Germline V gene sequence: CDR1 SGHRS, CDR2 YFSETQ. V shed 5 bases, J shed 6 bases, and the junction held 15 bases outside the gene matches. CDR3 size: 17 residues. CDR3 in amino acids: CASRARTSGLLKDTQYF. The DNA of the CDR3 is TGCGCCAGCAGGGCTCGGACTAGCGGACTTCTGAAGGATACGCAGTATTTT.

This clone has more than one count but fewer than ten. The chain employs TRBV30 and TRBJ1-6; 8 nucleotides line up with TRBD1. The V and J ends lost 0 bases and 6 bases, in that order; junction bases with no gene match: 10. The CDR3 is made up of 17 amino acids. In germline, CDR1 is GTSNPN, CDR2 SVGIG (reference sequence). CDR3 bases: TGTGCCTGGAGTGTACAGGGCAGGGGGCGCGGTAATTCACCCCTCCACTTT. Protein product: CAWSVQGRGRGNSPLHF.

V is TRBV12-3 or TRBV12-4 and J is TRBJ2-4, with unresolved D. CDR3 length: 11 amino acids. The V end was cut by 3 bases, the J end by 7 bases, with 4 bases between. As DNA, the CDR3 is TGTGCCAGCAGTTTGGGGAACATTCAGTACTTC. Amino acid sequence: CASSLGNIQYF.

The J gene is TRBJ2-1, the V gene TRBV6-6; 11 bases line up with TRBD2. This CDR3 has 16 amino acids. Looked up from germline, CDR1 is MNHNY and CDR2 is SVGAGI (reference sequence). The V gene end was trimmed by 3 bases and the J gene end by 0 bases; junction bases not matched to a gene: 1. The CDR3 bases are TGTGCCAGCAGTTATCTAGCGGGAGGCTCCTACAATGAGCAGTTCTTC. Translated: CASSYLAGGSYNEQFF.

The V and J genes are TRBV5-1 and TRBJ1-4; D call uncertain. Per germline, CDR1 SGHRS and CDR2 YFSETQ. V was clipped by 1 base and J by 3 bases, with 10 bases between them. The CDR3 runs to 15 residues. CDR3 region: CASSLTAQANEKLFF. DNA for the CDR3: TGCGCCAGCAGCTTGACAGCCCAGGCTAATGAAAAACTGTTTTTT.

This rearrangement joins TRBV11-2 to TRBJ2-3; 13 bases line up with TRBD2. The ends lost 1 base at V and 7 bases at J; junction bases unmatched: 5. CDR3 length equals 16 residues. Germline-derived CDR1 and CDR2 are SGHAT and FQNNGV. This CDR3 is CASSLGGTSGIYTQYF. DNA of the CDR3: TGTGCCAGCAGCTTAGGCGGGACTAGCGGGATTTATACGCAGTATTTT.

The chain links TRBV2 to TRBJ1-6; the D gene is possibly TRBD1 (6 bases). Trimming stripped 6 bases from V and 3 bases from J, with 9 bases between. The germline gives CDR1 SNHLY, CDR2 FYNNEI. This CDR3 is 14 amino acids long. The CDR3 is CASRKQGYNSPLHF. CDR3 nucleotide sequence: TGTGCCAGCAGAAAACAGGGCTATAATTCACCCCTCCACTTT.

This chain links TRBV20-1 with TRBJ1-2; D is unclear. Germline-derived CDR1 and CDR2 are DFQATT and SNEGSKA (reference sequence). V was pared by 0 bases and J by 8 bases, with 7 bases between. CDR3 size: 11 residues. This chain's CDR3 is CSARDQGGYTF. CDR3 coding DNA: TGCAGTGCTAGAGATCAAGGCGGCTACACCTTC.

V usage is TRBV21-1 and J usage is TRBJ1-2; the D call of TRBD1 is as the table states it, not checked on the DNA. TRBV21-1 is shown as a pseudogene. The CDR3 contains 17 residues. CDR3 in amino acids: CASSDRDRGRSDYGYTF. CDR3 coding DNA: TGTGCCAGCAGTGACCGGGACAGGGGGCGCTCGGACTATGGCTACACCTTC.

V is TRBV28 and J is TRBJ1-2; the D gene is possibly TRBD1 (6 bases). Germline V CDR1 and CDR2: MDHEN, SYDVKM. The V and J ends lost 4 bases and 5 bases respectively, with 14 bases between them. The CDR3 covers 14 residues. CDR3 bases: TGTGCCAGCAGTTCGCCGACAGGTTCTTATGGCTACACCTTC. Amino acid sequence: CASSSPTGSYGYTF.

V gene TRBV2 combines with J gene TRBJ1-4; weak D call: TRBD1 (6 bases). V lost 6 bases, J lost 10 bases, and 18 bases lay in between. This CDR3 contains 14 residues. The germline gives CDR1 SNHLY, CDR2 FYNNEI. The CDR3 DNA follows: TGTGCCAGCAGGAGCAGACAGGAGTCGCGAAAACTGTTTTTT. As protein: CASRSRQESRKLFF.